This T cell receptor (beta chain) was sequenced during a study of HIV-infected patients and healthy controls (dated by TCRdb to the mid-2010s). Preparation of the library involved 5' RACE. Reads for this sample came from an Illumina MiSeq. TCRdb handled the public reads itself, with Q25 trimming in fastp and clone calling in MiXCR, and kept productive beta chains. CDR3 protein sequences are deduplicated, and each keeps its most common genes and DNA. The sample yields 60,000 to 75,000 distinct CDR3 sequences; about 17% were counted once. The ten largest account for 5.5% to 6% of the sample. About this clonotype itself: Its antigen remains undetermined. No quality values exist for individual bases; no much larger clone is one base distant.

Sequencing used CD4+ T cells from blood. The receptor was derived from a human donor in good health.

The nucleotide sequence reads as follows: TGTGCCAGCAGTGGGGGACATCCCACAGATACGCAGTATTTT. It specifies CASSGGHPTDTQYF. Recombination linked TRBV6-2 or TRBV6-3 to TRBJ2-3; a tentative D call is TRBD1 (6 bases match). Trimming at the junction amounts to 5 bases on V and 2 bases on J, and the germline ends lie 11 bases apart. CDR3 length: 14 amino acids, cysteine to phenylalanine. The kept DNA is CDR3 alone, 42 bases in frame from the first base. CDR1 and CDR2 (MNHEY, SVGEGT) derive from the germline V gene.